The next 2 T cell receptor beta chains were all read from a single sample in a study of cytomegalovirus exposure and HLA in healthy donors. Method: immunoSEQ multiplex PCR; TCRdb's copy keeps in-frame clones and lacks some. Of approximately 300,000 clones listed, 86% were seen once; the top ten hold around 0.8%. The sequenced sample was PBMCs. The source is a woman between 18 and 29 years old in good health and CMV-seronegative.

This clone appeared a few times. The chain uses TRBV5-1 and TRBJ2-4; possible D gene TRBD1, 6 bases. V was shortened by 4 bases and J by 11 bases, with 16 bases between the two germline ends. There are 13 residues in the CDR3. Germline loops: CDR1 SGHRS, CDR2 YFSETQ. CDR3 nucleotide sequence: TGCGCCAGCAGCCCAGAAACCGGGACACTTCAGTACTTC. It translates to CASSPETGTLQYF.

This chain joins TRBV15 and TRBJ1-5; the D gene is possibly TRBD1 (6 bases). There are 19 residues in the CDR3. Per the germline V gene, CDR1 is LNHNV and CDR2 is YYDKDF (reference sequence). V lost 4 bases, J lost 0 bases, and 22 bases lay in between. CDR3 sequence: CATSIQGRGWVDSNQPQHF. For the CDR3, the DNA is TGTGCCACCAGCATACAGGGAAGGGGTTGGGTTGATAGCAATCAGCCCCAGCATTTT.